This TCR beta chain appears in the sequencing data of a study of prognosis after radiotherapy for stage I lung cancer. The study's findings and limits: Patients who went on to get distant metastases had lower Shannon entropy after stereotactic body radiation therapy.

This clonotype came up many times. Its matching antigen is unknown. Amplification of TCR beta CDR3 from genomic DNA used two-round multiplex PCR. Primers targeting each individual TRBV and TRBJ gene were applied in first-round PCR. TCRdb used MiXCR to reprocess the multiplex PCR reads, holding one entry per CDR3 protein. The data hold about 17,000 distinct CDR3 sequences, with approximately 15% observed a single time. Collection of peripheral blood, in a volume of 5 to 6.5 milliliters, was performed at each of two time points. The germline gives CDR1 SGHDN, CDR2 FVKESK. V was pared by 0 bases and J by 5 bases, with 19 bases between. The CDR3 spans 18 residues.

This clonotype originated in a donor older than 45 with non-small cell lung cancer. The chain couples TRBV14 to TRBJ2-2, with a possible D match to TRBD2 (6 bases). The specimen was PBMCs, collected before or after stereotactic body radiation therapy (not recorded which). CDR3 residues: CASSQEHLELARTGELFF. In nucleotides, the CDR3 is TGTGCCAGCAGCCAAGAACATCTAGAACTAGCTCGTACCGGGGAGCTGTTTTTT.